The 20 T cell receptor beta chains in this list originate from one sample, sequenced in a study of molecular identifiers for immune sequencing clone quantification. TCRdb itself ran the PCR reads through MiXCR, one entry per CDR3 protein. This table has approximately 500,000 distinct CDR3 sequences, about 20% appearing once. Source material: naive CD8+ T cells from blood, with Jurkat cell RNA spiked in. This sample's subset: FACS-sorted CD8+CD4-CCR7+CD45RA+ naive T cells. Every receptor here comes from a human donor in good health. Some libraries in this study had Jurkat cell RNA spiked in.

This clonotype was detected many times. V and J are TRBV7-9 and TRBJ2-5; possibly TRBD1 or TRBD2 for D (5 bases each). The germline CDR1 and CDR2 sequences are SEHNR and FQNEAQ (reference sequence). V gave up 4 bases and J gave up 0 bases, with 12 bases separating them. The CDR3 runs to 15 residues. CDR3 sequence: CASSSPREYQETQYF. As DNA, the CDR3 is TGTGCCAGCAGCTCACCCAGGGAGTACCAAGAGACCCAGTACTTC.

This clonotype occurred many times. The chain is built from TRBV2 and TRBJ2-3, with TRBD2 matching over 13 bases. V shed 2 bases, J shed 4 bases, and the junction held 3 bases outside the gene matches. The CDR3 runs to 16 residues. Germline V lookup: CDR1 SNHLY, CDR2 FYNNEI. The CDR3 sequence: CASSETSGRGADTQYF. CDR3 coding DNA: TGTGCCAGCAGTGAAACTAGCGGGAGGGGAGCAGATACGCAGTATTTT.

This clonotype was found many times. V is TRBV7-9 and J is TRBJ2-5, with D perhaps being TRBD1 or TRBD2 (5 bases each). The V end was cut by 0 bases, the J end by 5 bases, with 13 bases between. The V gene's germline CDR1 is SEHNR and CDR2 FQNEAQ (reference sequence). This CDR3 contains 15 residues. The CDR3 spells CASSLAFGEGETQYF. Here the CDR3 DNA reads TGTGCCAGCAGCTTAGCGTTCGGAGAGGGGGAGACCCAGTACTTC.

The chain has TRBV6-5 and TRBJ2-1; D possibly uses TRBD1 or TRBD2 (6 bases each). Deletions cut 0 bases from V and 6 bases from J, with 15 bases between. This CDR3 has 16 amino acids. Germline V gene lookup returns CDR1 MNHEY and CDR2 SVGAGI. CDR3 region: CASSYSLIQGGNEQFF. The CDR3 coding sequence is TGTGCCAGCAGTTACTCCCTGATACAGGGAGGCAATGAGCAGTTCTTC.

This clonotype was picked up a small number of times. CDR3 bases: TGTGCCAGCATTCCAACTAGTCTCCACTCATATAGCACAGATACGCAGTATTTT. It yields the protein CASIPTSLHSYSTDTQYF. The chain is built from TRBV21-1 and TRBJ2-3; the table's D call, TRBD2, was not checked against the DNA. TRBV21-1 counts as a pseudogene. The CDR3 sequence is 18 residues long.

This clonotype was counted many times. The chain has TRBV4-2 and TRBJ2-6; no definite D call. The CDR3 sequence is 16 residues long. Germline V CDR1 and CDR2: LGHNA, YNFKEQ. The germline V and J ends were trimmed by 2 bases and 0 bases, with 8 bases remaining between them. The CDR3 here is CASSQSRSSGANVLTF. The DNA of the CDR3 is TGTGCCAGCAGCCAAAGCCGGAGCTCTGGGGCCAACGTCCTGACTTTC.

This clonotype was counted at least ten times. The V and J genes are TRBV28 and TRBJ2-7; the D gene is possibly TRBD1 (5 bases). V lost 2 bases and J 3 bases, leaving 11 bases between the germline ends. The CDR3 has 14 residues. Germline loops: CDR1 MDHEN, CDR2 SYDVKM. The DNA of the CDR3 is TGTGCCAGCAGTTTAGGCAGGGTGAGCTACGAGCAGTACTTC. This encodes CASSLGRVSYEQYF.

CDR3 in DNA: TGTGCCAGTAGACCCTCCCCGGGTAGGAGCTCCTATAATTCACCCCTCCACTTT. Its translation: CASRPSPGRSSYNSPLHF. The gene calls are TRBV19 and TRBJ1-6, with no clear D. The CDR3 runs 18 residues. The V gene lost 6 bases and the J gene lost 0 bases, with 18 bases spanning the gap. Looked up from germline, CDR1 is LNHDA and CDR2 is SQIVND (reference sequence).

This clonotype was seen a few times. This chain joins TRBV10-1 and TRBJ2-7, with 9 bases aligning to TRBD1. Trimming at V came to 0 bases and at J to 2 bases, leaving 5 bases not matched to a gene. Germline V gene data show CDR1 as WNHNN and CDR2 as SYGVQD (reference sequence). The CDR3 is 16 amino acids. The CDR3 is CASSESTGQGAYEQYF. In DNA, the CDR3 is TGCGCCAGCAGTGAGTCGACGGGACAGGGCGCCTACGAGCAGTACTTC.

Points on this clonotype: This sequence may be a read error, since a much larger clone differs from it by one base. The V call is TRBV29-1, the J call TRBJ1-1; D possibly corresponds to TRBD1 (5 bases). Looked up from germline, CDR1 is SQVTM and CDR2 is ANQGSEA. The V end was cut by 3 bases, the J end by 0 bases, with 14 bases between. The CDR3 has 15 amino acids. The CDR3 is CSVEESTAMNTEAFF. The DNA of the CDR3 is TGCAGCGTTGAGGAATCGACAGCCATGAACACTGAAGCTTTCTTT.

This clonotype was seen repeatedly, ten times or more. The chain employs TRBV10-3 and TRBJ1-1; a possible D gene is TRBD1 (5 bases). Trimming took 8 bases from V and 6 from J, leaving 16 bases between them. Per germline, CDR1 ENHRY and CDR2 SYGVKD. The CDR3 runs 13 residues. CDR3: CAILGPGTSEAFF. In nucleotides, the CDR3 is TGTGCCATCCTGGGGCCGGGGACCTCTGAAGCTTTCTTT.

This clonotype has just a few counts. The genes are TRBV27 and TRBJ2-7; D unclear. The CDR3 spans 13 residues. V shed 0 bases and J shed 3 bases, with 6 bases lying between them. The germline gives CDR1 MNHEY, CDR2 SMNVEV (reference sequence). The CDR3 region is CASSLSPNYEQYF. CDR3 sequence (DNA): TGTGCCAGCAGTTTATCTCCGAACTACGAGCAGTACTTC.

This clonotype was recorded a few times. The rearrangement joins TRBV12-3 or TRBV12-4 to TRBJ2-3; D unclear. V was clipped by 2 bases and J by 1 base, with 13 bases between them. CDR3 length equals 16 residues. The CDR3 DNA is TGTGCCAGCAGTTTAAAAGGGCGGTGGGGCACAGATACGCAGTATTTT. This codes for CASSLKGRWGTDTQYF.

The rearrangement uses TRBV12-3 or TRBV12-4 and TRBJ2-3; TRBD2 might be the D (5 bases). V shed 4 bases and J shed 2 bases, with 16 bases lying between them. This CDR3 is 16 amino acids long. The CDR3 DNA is TGTGCCAGCAGTTCCTCTAGCAATCCCCCCACAGATACGCAGTATTTT. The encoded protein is CASSSSSNPPTDTQYF.

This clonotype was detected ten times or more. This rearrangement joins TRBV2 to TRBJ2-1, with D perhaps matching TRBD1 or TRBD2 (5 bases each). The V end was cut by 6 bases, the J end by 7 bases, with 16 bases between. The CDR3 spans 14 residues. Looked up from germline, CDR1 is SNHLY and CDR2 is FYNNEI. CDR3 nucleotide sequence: TGTGCCAGCAGCGCGAAGAATTGGGGGAATGAGCAGTTCTTC. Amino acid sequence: CASSAKNWGNEQFF.

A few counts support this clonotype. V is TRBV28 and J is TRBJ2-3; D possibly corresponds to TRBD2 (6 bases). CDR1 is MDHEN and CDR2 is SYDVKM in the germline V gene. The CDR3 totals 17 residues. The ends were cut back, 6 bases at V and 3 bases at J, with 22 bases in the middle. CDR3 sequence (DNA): TGTGCCAGCAGGTACCGGGACTTCCCGGCCCCGACAGATACGCAGTATTTT. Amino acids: CASRYRDFPAPTDTQYF.

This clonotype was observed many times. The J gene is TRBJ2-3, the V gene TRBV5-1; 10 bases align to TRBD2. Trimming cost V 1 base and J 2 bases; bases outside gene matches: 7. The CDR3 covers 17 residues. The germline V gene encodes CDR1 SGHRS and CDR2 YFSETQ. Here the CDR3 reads CASSLIGLAEYTDTQYF. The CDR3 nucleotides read TGCGCCAGCAGCTTGATTGGACTAGCGGAGTACACAGATACGCAGTATTTT.

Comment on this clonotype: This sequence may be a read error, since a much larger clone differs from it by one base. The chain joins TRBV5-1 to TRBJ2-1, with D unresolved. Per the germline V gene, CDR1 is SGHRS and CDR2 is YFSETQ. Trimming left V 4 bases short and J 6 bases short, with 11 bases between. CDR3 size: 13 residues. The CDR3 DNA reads TGCGCCAGCAGCGTCTCCGCGAGCAATGAGCAGTTCTTC. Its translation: CASSVSASNEQFF.

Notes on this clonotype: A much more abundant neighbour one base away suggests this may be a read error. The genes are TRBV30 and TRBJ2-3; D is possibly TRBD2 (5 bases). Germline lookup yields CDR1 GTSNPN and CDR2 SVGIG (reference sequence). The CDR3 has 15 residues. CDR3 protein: CTWSVVSGTTDTQYF. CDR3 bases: TGTACCTGGAGTGTAGTCAGCGGTACCACAGATACGCAGTATTTT.

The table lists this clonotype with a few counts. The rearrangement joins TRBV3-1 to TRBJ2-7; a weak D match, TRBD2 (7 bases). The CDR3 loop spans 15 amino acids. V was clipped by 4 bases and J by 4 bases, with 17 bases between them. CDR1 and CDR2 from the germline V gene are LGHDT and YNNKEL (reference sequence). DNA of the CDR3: TGTGCCAGCAGCCCCTCCGGGGGCGGGAGTTACGAGCAGTACTTC. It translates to CASSPSGGGSYEQYF.